This note documents a single T cell receptor beta chain sequence. Antigen specificity is unknown. CDR3 length: 14 amino acids. V lost 4 bases and J 8 bases, leaving 14 bases between the germline ends. Germline lookup yields CDR1 MGHRA and CDR2 YSYEKL. These data come from a study of spatial heterogeneity in lung cancer. At the level of the study: Alpha-chain sequences were consistently detected less often than beta-chain sequences. Raw-read counts averaged over ten per unique TCR and UMI combination.

Study findings and constraints: Higher tumor mutation counts went along with higher counts of expanded intratumoral alpha and beta TCRs.

Indicated time point: sample taken at primary tumor resection. Whole RNA, isolated from tumor, nontumor lung or frozen PBMC, was sequenced without prior sorting. Carried by each TCR cDNA molecule was a unique molecular identifier. TCRdb re-called the 5' RACE reads through MiXCR, storing one row per CDR3 protein. The table lists 690 or so distinct CDR3 sequences, around 26% of them singletons. The J gene is TRBJ1-4, the V gene TRBV4-1; possibly TRBD1 for D (5 bases). The TCR originated in a male donor with early-stage non-small cell lung cancer. The material was lung tumor tissue, obtained at surgery. CDR3: CASSRVRGGEKLFF. In DNA form, the CDR3 reads TGCGCCAGCAGCCGAGTAAGGGGAGGCGAAAAACTGTTTTTT.